The 30 T cell receptor beta chains below were found in one sample sequenced in a study of CD8 T cells in ankylosing spondylitis. Via MiXCR, TCRdb re-called the 5' RACE reads, giving one row per CDR3 protein. The table lists about 140,000 distinct CDR3 sequences, roughly 8.8% of them singletons. Sequences were obtained from synovial fluid, either unsorted or a sorted T cell fraction (not recorded which). The receptor source for this set is a male donor with ankylosing spondylitis.

In this sample, this clonotype turned up many times. This rearrangement joins TRBV20-1 to TRBJ2-3, with 10 positions matching TRBD2. V lost 3 bases, J lost 1 base, and 1 base stayed unmatched. Germline V gene data show CDR1 as DFQATT and CDR2 as SNEGSKA (reference sequence). This CDR3 is 14 amino acids long. This chain's CDR3 is CSARLAGGTDTQYF. CDR3 in DNA: TGCAGTGCTAGGCTAGCGGGAGGCACAGATACGCAGTATTTT.

This clonotype showed up many times. The V and J genes are TRBV10-3 and TRBJ2-5; maybe TRBD1 (5 bases). Per germline, CDR1 ENHRY and CDR2 SYGVKD. V gave up 2 bases and J gave up 5 bases, with 15 bases separating them. This CDR3 region has 15 residues. The CDR3 protein is CAISEGDRGRETQYF. The CDR3 coding sequence is TGTGCCATCAGTGAGGGAGACAGAGGCCGTGAGACCCAGTACTTC.

The rearrangement uses TRBV6-1 and TRBJ1-5, with 8 bases lining up with TRBD1. Germline assignment: CDR1 MNHNS and CDR2 SASEGT. The CDR3 has 16 residues. The junction had 12 bases not matched to a gene; V was cut back by 6 bases and J by 5 bases. The CDR3 reads CASRLHRDRYDQPQHF. In DNA, the CDR3 is TGTGCCAGCAGACTACACCGGGACAGGTACGATCAGCCCCAGCATTTT.

This clonotype was detected ten times or more. This chain connects TRBV14 to TRBJ2-7; D remains unclear. V was trimmed by 0 bases and J by 3 bases, leaving 6 bases between them. Germline values: CDR1 SGHDN, CDR2 FVKESK. This CDR3 has 13 residues. CDR3 coding DNA: TGTGCCAGCAGCCAAGATCTAGGCTACGAGCAGTACTTC. This sequence encodes CASSQDLGYEQYF.

There are many counts of this clonotype. V and J are TRBV20-1 and TRBJ1-2; D gene uncertain. This CDR3 is 15 amino acids long. Germline CDR1 and CDR2: DFQATT and SNEGSKA (reference sequence). The germline V and J ends were trimmed by 0 bases and 8 bases, with 19 bases remaining between them. In DNA form, the CDR3 reads TGCAGTGCTAGAGAAGAGGGCCTAACCATTACGGGCTACACCTTC. Protein product: CSAREEGLTITGYTF.

Written as DNA, the CDR3 is TGTGCCAGCAGAGAAACAACAGCGGGAATTGAGTATGGCTACACCTTC. Translated: CASRETTAGIEYGYTF. The chain recombines TRBV6-1 with TRBJ1-2; D ambiguous. Germline-derived CDR1 and CDR2 are MNHNS and SASEGT. The CDR3 runs to 16 residues. The V and J ends lost 6 bases and 5 bases respectively, with 22 bases between them.

The chain has TRBV20-1 and TRBJ2-7; D uncertain. CDR1 is DFQATT and CDR2 is SNEGSKA in the germline V gene (reference sequence). The CDR3 consists of 13 residues. V gave up 5 bases and J gave up 7 bases, with 18 bases separating them. CDR3 bases: TGCAGTGCTGGGCGTCAGCTGTCTGGGGAGCAGTACTTC. This codes for CSAGRQLSGEQYF.

This clonotype showed up many times. The rearrangement links TRBV28 to TRBJ2-7; possible D gene TRBD1, 6 bases. The CDR3 runs 14 residues. Trimming took 3 bases from V and 0 from J, leaving 9 bases between them. The germline CDR1 and CDR2 sequences are MDHEN and SYDVKM. The CDR3 DNA reads as TGTGCCAGCAGTTTCAGGGGCCCCTCCTACGAGCAGTACTTC. It encodes CASSFRGPSYEQYF. Full variable domain (remainder filled in from reference TRBV28 and TRBJ2-7): DVKVTQSSRYLVKRTGEKVFLECVQDMDHENMFWYRQDPGLGLRLIYFSYDVKMKEKGDIPEGYSVSREKKERFSLILESASTNQTSMYLCASSFRGPSYEQYFGPGTRLTVT.

This clonotype was seen at least ten times. This chain links TRBV6-1 with TRBJ1-6; D not certain. V lost 4 bases and J 10 bases, leaving 14 bases between the germline ends. The CDR3 contains 14 residues. Germline lookup yields CDR1 MNHNS and CDR2 SASEGT. CDR3 sequence reads: CASSAGPYYSPLHF. CDR3 in DNA: TGTGCCAGCAGTGCCGGGCCTTATTACTCACCCCTCCACTTT.

Only a few counts were recorded for this clonotype. The rearrangement uses TRBV7-2 and TRBJ1-6, with D perhaps TRBD1 (6 bases). From germline, CDR1 is SGHTA and CDR2 FQGNSA. V was pared by 1 base and J by 0 bases, with 7 bases between. The CDR3 contains 16 residues. This CDR3 is CASSLEGGSYNSPLHF. The CDR3 DNA is TGTGCCAGCAGCTTAGAAGGGGGCTCCTATAATTCACCCCTCCACTTT.

Many counts were recorded for this clonotype. The V gene is TRBV5-1, the J gene TRBJ1-1, with D maybe TRBD1 (5 bases). V was cut by 0 bases and J by 5 bases, with 11 bases left in between. Germline loops: CDR1 SGHRS, CDR2 YFSETQ. The CDR3 totals 14 residues. The CDR3 protein is CASSLDPAGTEAFF. For the CDR3, the DNA is TGCGCCAGCAGCTTGGATCCAGCAGGGACTGAAGCTTTCTTT.

In its sample, this clonotype was seen a few times. This chain uses TRBV5-6 with TRBJ2-3; D assignment may be TRBD1 or TRBD2 (6 bases each). Trimming cost V 0 bases and J 1 base, with 15 bases left between them. CDR1 SGHDT and CDR2 YYEEEE come from the germline V gene. The CDR3 sequence is 17 residues long. This CDR3 reads CASSLVKRGVGTDTQYF. In nucleotides, the CDR3 is TGTGCCAGCAGCTTGGTGAAAAGGGGGGTCGGCACAGATACGCAGTATTTT.

This clonotype was counted at least ten times. This chain uses TRBV4-2 with TRBJ1-1; TRBD1 might be the D (6 bases). The germline V and J ends were trimmed by 2 bases and 7 bases, with 11 bases remaining between them. This CDR3 spans 13 amino acids. Germline assignment: CDR1 LGHNA and CDR2 YNFKEQ. The CDR3 sequence is CASSQSDRREAFF. CDR3 sequence (DNA): TGTGCCAGCAGCCAATCTGACAGGCGTGAAGCTTTCTTT.

This clonotype was detected ten times or more. CDR3 DNA: TGTGCCAGCAGCCTGTTGGGTGGGAGCACTGAAGCTTTCTTT. It encodes CASSLLGGSTEAFF. The chain has TRBV6-1 and TRBJ1-1, with D uncertain. Germline V lookup: CDR1 MNHNS, CDR2 SASEGT. The V end lost 6 bases, the J end lost 4 bases, and 15 bases lay between the germline ends. CDR3 length: 14 amino acids.

V is TRBV5-1 and J is TRBJ2-5; 7 bases fit TRBD1. Unmatched junction bases numbered 8, after V lost 4 bases and J lost 2 bases. The CDR3 totals 15 residues. CDR1 is SGHRS, CDR2 YFSETQ, per germline. The CDR3 protein is CASSPAGGGQETQYF. CDR3 sequence (DNA): TGCGCCAGCAGCCCAGCAGGGGGTGGGCAAGAGACCCAGTACTTC. Together with reference TRBV5-1 and TRBJ2-5, the CDR3 gives the full variable domain: KAGVTQTPRYLIKTRGQQVTLSCSPISGHRSVSWYQQTPGQGLQFLFEYFSETQRNKGNFPGRFSGRQFSNSRSEMNVSTLELGDSALYLCASSPAGGGQETQYFGPGTRLLVL.

This clonotype was seen more than once but under ten times. The genes are TRBV3-1 and TRBJ2-1; tentative D call: TRBD1 (5 bases). The V end was cut by 3 bases, the J end by 4 bases, with 13 bases between. CDR3 length: 15 residues. Germline V lookup: CDR1 LGHDT, CDR2 YNNKEL (reference sequence). The CDR3 protein is CASSQFRGGYNEQFF. The CDR3 DNA follows: TGTGCCAGCAGCCAGTTTAGGGGTGGGTACAATGAGCAGTTCTTC.

This clonotype was observed many times. A read error may produce the germline difference seen at one junction end. The chain has TRBV7-2 and TRBJ2-1, with TRBD2 matching over 8 bases. CDR1 SGHTA and CDR2 FQGNSA come from the germline V gene. The CDR3 is 15 amino acids. The CDR3 sequence: CASSLAGYTYNEQFF. The CDR3 DNA follows: TGTGCCAGCAGCCTAGCGGGTTATACCTACAATGAGCAGTTCTTC.

This clonotype turned up a few times. The chain couples TRBV29-1 to TRBJ2-7; 8 bases agree with TRBD1. J lost 4 bases, V lost 0 bases, and 11 bases had no gene match. Germline CDR1 is SQVTM and CDR2 is ANQGSEA. The length of the CDR3 is 16 residues. The CDR3 DNA follows: TGCAGCGTTGAAGATACAGGGGGGACGGATACTTACGAGCAGTACTTC. Protein product: CSVEDTGGTDTYEQYF.

There are many counts of this clonotype. The chain joins TRBV6-2 or TRBV6-3 to TRBJ1-2; D unclear. The CDR3 extends over 13 amino acids. Trimming took off 6 bases at V and 7 bases at J, with 15 bases between the two ends. CDR1 is MNHEY and CDR2 is SVGEGT in the germline V gene. CDR3 in amino acids: CASRMTAHSGYTF. CDR3 nucleotide sequence: TGTGCCAGCAGAATGACGGCCCACAGTGGCTACACCTTC.

The chain joins TRBV6-5 to TRBJ2-3; D call uncertain. V was clipped by 5 bases and J by 2 bases, with 17 bases between them. This CDR3 has 16 amino acids. In germline, CDR1 is MNHEY, CDR2 SVGAGI. CDR3 residues: CASSNVGYPFTDTQYF. The CDR3 DNA follows: TGTGCCAGCAGTAACGTCGGGTACCCTTTCACAGATACGCAGTATTTT.

This clonotype has just a few counts. CDR3 bases: TGTGCCAGCAGCCCGGGGGGGATGCGCCAAGAGACCCAGTACTTC. Translating gives CASSPGGMRQETQYF. V usage is TRBV6-1 and J usage is TRBJ2-5, with 8 nucleotides matching TRBD2. With V trimmed by 6 bases and J by 1 base, 7 bases remained unmatched. This CDR3 is 15 amino acids long. The germline V gene has CDR1 MNHNS and CDR2 SASEGT.

In its sample, this clonotype was seen a few times. The rearrangement uses TRBV6-1 and TRBJ1-6; 12 bases agree with TRBD1. The trim removed 5 bases at V and 8 bases at J, leaving 4 bases unmatched. The germline gives CDR1 MNHNS, CDR2 SASEGT. The CDR3 is made up of 15 amino acids. CDR3 amino acids: CASSPGTGGYSPLHF. The CDR3 DNA is TGTGCCAGCAGTCCCGGGACAGGGGGCTATTCACCCCTCCACTTT.

In its sample, this clonotype was seen many times. The gene calls are TRBV12-3 or TRBV12-4 and TRBJ1-6; 8 bases map to TRBD1. The CDR3 loop spans 14 amino acids. V lost 6 bases and J lost 7; bases outside the gene matches: 5. Here the CDR3 reads CASRSAGGNSPLHF. The CDR3 DNA reads as TGTGCCAGCAGGTCGGCAGGGGGCAATTCACCCCTCCACTTT.

The chain uses TRBV25-1 and TRBJ2-7; D may be TRBD1 or TRBD2 (6 bases each). The germline V gene has CDR1 MGHDK and CDR2 SYGVNS. V was shortened by 8 bases and J by 5 bases, with 13 bases between the two germline ends. The CDR3 spans 12 residues. The CDR3 DNA sequence: TGTGCCAGCGGTCGGGGGCGCGACGAGCAGTACTTC. As protein: CASGRGRDEQYF.

This clonotype showed up many times. This sequence joins TRBV29-1 and TRBJ1-1; 8 nucleotides line up with TRBD1. The germline V gene has CDR1 SQVTM and CDR2 ANQGSEA. Germline trimming cut 6 bases from V and 9 bases from J; bases unmatched to any gene: 6. The CDR3 consists of 11 residues. This CDR3 is CSVQRQGKAFF. For the CDR3, the DNA is TGCAGCGTCCAGAGACAGGGGAAAGCTTTCTTT.

CDR3 loop: CASSSRREQFF. In nucleotides, the CDR3 is TGTGCCAGCAGTTCCCGGAGGGAGCAGTTCTTC. V and J are TRBV28 and TRBJ2-1; a possible D gene is TRBD2 (5 bases). Per the germline V gene, CDR1 is MDHEN and CDR2 is SYDVKM. Deletions cut 4 bases from V and 10 bases from J, with 8 bases between. The CDR3 is made up of 11 amino acids.

The chain joins TRBV6-1 to TRBJ2-1; D possibly corresponds to TRBD2 (5 bases). Trimming removed 5 bases at V and 4 bases at J, with 15 bases between. The CDR3 is 15 amino acids. CDR1 is MNHNS, CDR2 SASEGT, per germline. The CDR3 spells CASSLTGSIYNEQFF. The CDR3 region has the DNA TGTGCCAGCAGTCTTACTGGGAGTATATACAATGAGCAGTTCTTC.

This clonotype was observed many times. The chain joins TRBV7-2 to TRBJ1-5, with D perhaps matching TRBD1 (5 bases). Germline V CDR1 and CDR2: SGHTA, FQGNSA. Trimming stripped 5 bases from V and 2 bases from J, with 13 bases between. The CDR3 loop spans 15 amino acids. CDR3 sequence (DNA): TGTGCCAGCAGCCCCAGGGCGGGGGGCAATCAGCCCCAGCATTTT. Translated: CASSPRAGGNQPQHF.

This clonotype was observed a handful of times. This chain links TRBV7-9 with TRBJ1-5; D gene unclear. This CDR3 spans 13 amino acids. Germline CDR1 and CDR2: SEHNR and FQNEAQ (reference sequence). The V end lost 6 bases, the J end lost 7 bases, and 13 bases lay between the germline ends. The CDR3 loop reads CASRAGRTQPQHF. CDR3 coding DNA: TGTGCCAGCAGGGCCGGGCGGACGCAGCCCCAGCATTTT.

The V call is TRBV28, the J call TRBJ2-3; D is perhaps TRBD1 (5 bases). Trimming shortened V by 5 bases and J by 7 bases, and 19 bases separated the two germline ends. The CDR3 is 15 residues long. In germline, CDR1 is MDHEN, CDR2 SYDVKM. CDR3 region: CASSDPQRQKNTQYF. The CDR3 bases are TGTGCCAGCAGTGACCCCCAGAGACAGAAGAATACGCAGTATTTT.